This passage covers 27 T cell receptor beta chains from one sample sequenced in a study of cytomegalovirus exposure and HLA in healthy donors. PCR employed 60 Vbeta and 13 Jbeta primers. Sequencing was performed with immunoSEQ multiplex PCR; in TCRdb, only in-frame clones are kept and a portion is missing. Counted here are over 120,000 clones, over 65% occurring once; the ten biggest clones make up over 2.5%. The sequenced sample was PBMCs. These receptors all stem from a female donor in good health and CMV-seronegative.

The chain links TRBV27 to TRBJ2-7, with 12 positions matching TRBD1. The germline gives CDR1 MNHEY, CDR2 SMNVEV (reference sequence). CDR3 length equals 16 residues. The junction had 10 bases not matched to a gene; V was cut back by 0 bases and J by 10 bases. The CDR3 DNA reads as TGTGCCAGCAGTTTATCGGGGACAGGGGGCAAGTTCGAACAGTACTTC. Translated, it gives CASSLSGTGGKFEQYF.

The CDR3, as DNA: TGTGCCAGCAGTTTAGCCGGGACTGGCACAGATACGCAGTATTTT. It yields the protein CASSLAGTGTDTQYF. The chain uses TRBV28 and TRBJ2-3, with TRBD2 as a possible D gene (6 bases). CDR1 and CDR2 from the germline V gene are MDHEN and SYDVKM. V was cut by 2 bases and J by 1 base, with 10 bases left in between. This CDR3 region has 15 residues.

The J gene is TRBJ2-5, the V gene TRBV9, with D unresolved. CDR3 size: 14 residues. V lost 2 bases and J 2 bases, leaving 10 bases between the germline ends. The germline V gene encodes CDR1 SGDLS and CDR2 YYNGEE. CDR3 region: CASSVYGDQETQYF. The CDR3 DNA sequence: TGTGCCAGCAGCGTTTACGGAGATCAAGAGACCCAGTACTTC. Looking up the rest from reference TRBV9 and TRBJ2-5 gives the full variable domain: DSGVTQTPKHLITATGQRVTLRCSPRSGDLSVYWYQQSLDQGLQFLIQYYNGEERAKGNILERFSAQQFPDLHSELNLSSLELGDSALYFCASSVYGDQETQYFGPGTRLLVL.

The sample holds a few counts of this clone. The chain links TRBV5-1 to TRBJ1-3, with D unclear. Looked up from germline, CDR1 is SGHRS and CDR2 is YFSETQ. The CDR3 sequence is 13 residues long. V lost 3 bases and J lost 4, with 8 bases in between. The CDR3 nucleotides read TGCGCCAGCAGCTCCAACATGGGAAACACCATATATTTT. It translates to CASSSNMGNTIYF.

The chain combines TRBV7-2 with TRBJ1-6; D may be TRBD1 (6 bases). CDR1 is SGHTA, CDR2 FQGNSA, per germline. Trimming cost V 3 bases and J 13 bases, with 19 bases left between them. CDR3 length: 15 amino acids. This CDR3 reads CASSFYGQITLPLHF. CDR3 in DNA: TGTGCCAGCAGCTTCTACGGACAGATTACCCTTCCCCTCCACTTT.

Here the CDR3 DNA reads TGTGCCAGCAGCTTAGCTGGACAGGTTAATGAAAAACTGTTTTTT. It specifies CASSLAGQVNEKLFF. This rearrangement joins TRBV7-9 to TRBJ1-4, with 7 positions matching TRBD1. V lost 0 bases and J lost 4; bases outside the gene matches: 2. The CDR3 runs 15 residues. CDR1 is SEHNR and CDR2 is FQNEAQ in the germline V gene (reference sequence).

The chain recombines TRBV9 with TRBJ1-3, with D possibly being TRBD1 (5 bases). The CDR3 extends over 15 amino acids. From germline, CDR1 is SGDLS and CDR2 YYNGEE. The V end lost 4 bases, the J end lost 4 bases, and 15 bases lay between the germline ends. CDR3 nucleotides: TGTGCCAGCAGCTTCCAGGGAGGTTCGGGAAACACCATATATTTT. It is translated as CASSFQGGSGNTIYF. Looking up the rest from reference TRBV9 and TRBJ1-3 gives the full variable domain: DSGVTQTPKHLITATGQRVTLRCSPRSGDLSVYWYQQSLDQGLQFLIQYYNGEERAKGNILERFSAQQFPDLHSELNLSSLELGDSALYFCASSFQGGSGNTIYFGEGSWLTVV.

This chain joins TRBV4-1 and TRBJ2-5; the match to TRBD2 covers 8 bases. Germline V gene sequence: CDR1 MGHRA, CDR2 YSYEKL. The ends lost 3 bases at V and 10 bases at J; junction bases unmatched: 10. The CDR3 extends over 14 amino acids. The chain's CDR3 is CASSQRGGLGFQYF. The CDR3 region has the DNA TGCGCCAGCAGCCAGAGAGGGGGACTAGGGTTCCAGTACTTC.

The chain carries TRBV5-1 and TRBJ2-1; the match to TRBD2 covers 10 bases. In germline, CDR1 is SGHRS, CDR2 YFSETQ. This CDR3 comprises 15 residues. V lost 4 bases to trimming and J lost 6 bases; unmatched junction nucleotides: 7. The DNA of the CDR3 is TGCGCCAGCAGCGCATCCGGGACTAGCGTCAATGAGCAGTTCTTC. Amino acids: CASSASGTSVNEQFF.

This clone appeared many times. This rearrangement joins TRBV5-6 to TRBJ1-6; D might be TRBD1 (5 bases). V dropped 2 bases and J dropped 8 bases, with 11 bases sitting between them. This CDR3 has 14 amino acids. Germline CDR1 SGHDT, CDR2 YYEEEE. In nucleotides, the CDR3 is TGTGCCAGCAGCTTCGCACAGGTTGATTCACCCCTCCACTTT. Its translation is CASSFAQVDSPLHF.

The chain employs TRBV14 and TRBJ2-5; 9 nucleotides align to TRBD1. J was trimmed by 5 bases and V by 4 bases; bases with no gene match: 11. The germline V gene has CDR1 SGHDN and CDR2 FVKESK. The CDR3 runs to 16 residues. In DNA form, the CDR3 reads TGTGCCAGCAGCCCCGGGACAGGGCTACCTCGGGAGACCCAGTACTTC. This codes for CASSPGTGLPRETQYF.

This chain joins TRBV18 and TRBJ1-4, with 9 bases that match TRBD1. V lost 2 bases and J lost 4; bases outside the gene matches: 2. Germline V gives CDR1 KGHSH, CDR2 LQKENI. This CDR3 is 15 amino acids long. CDR3 region: CASSPRTGVNEKLFF. The CDR3 DNA follows: TGTGCCAGCTCACCAAGGACAGGGGTTAATGAAAAACTGTTTTTT.

This sequence joins TRBV9 and TRBJ2-7; TRBD1 is a possible D gene (5 bases). Deletions cut 3 bases from V and 5 bases from J, with 15 bases between. This CDR3 is 14 amino acids long. CDR1 is SGDLS, CDR2 YYNGEE, per germline. CDR3 nucleotide sequence: TGTGCCAGCAGCGCCTCCTTAAGGGGAAACGAGCAGTACTTC. It translates to CASSASLRGNEQYF.

The chain joins TRBV20-1 to TRBJ1-1, with D hard to call. V was shortened by 0 bases and J by 3 bases, with 2 bases between the two germline ends. The CDR3 totals 11 residues. CDR1 is DFQATT, CDR2 SNEGSKA, per germline (reference sequence). For the CDR3, the DNA is TGCAGTGCTAGAGACTACACTGAAGCTTTCTTT. Amino acids: CSARDYTEAFF.

The rearrangement uses TRBV27 and TRBJ2-7; 7 bases fit TRBD1. Germline V CDR1 and CDR2: MNHEY, SMNVEV (reference sequence). The CDR3 contains 13 residues. The V gene end was trimmed by 6 bases and the J gene end by 2 bases; junction bases not matched to a gene: 4. This chain's CDR3 is CASSDRVAYEQYF. For the CDR3, the DNA is TGTGCCAGCAGCGACAGGGTGGCCTACGAGCAGTACTTC.

This clone showed up just once. The chain is built from TRBV7-3 and TRBJ2-1, with 7 bases lining up with TRBD2. V lost 4 bases, J lost 4 bases, and 19 bases stayed unmatched. This CDR3 has 19 amino acids. Per the germline V gene, CDR1 is SGHTA and CDR2 is FQGTGA. In DNA form, the CDR3 reads TGTGCCAGCAGCTCGACCGGGCCCCTGGCGGGAGCGGTGTACAATGAGCAGTTCTTC. Protein sequence: CASSSTGPLAGAVYNEQFF.

This chain uses TRBV5-6 with TRBJ1-2; tentatively, D is TRBD1 (5 bases). The germline CDR1 and CDR2 sequences are SGHDT and YYEEEE. CDR3 size: 12 residues. The V end was cut by 0 bases, the J end by 8 bases, with 8 bases between. The CDR3 DNA is TGTGCCAGCAGCTTGGCAGGGAACGGCTACACCTTC. Protein product: CASSLAGNGYTF.

The chain has TRBV4-1 and TRBJ2-5; D gene uncertain. The CDR3 spans 17 residues. V was trimmed by 0 bases and J by 4 bases, leaving 18 bases between them. The germline gives CDR1 MGHRA, CDR2 YSYEKL. CDR3 coding DNA: TGCGCCAGCAGCCAAGAACCCCCCCGAGGCCCTCGAGAGACCCAGTACTTC. It specifies CASSQEPPRGPRETQYF.

The CDR3 reads CASSPDRPGEAFF. Written as DNA, the CDR3 is TGTGCCAGCTCACCGGACAGGCCGGGGGAAGCTTTCTTT. The V call is TRBV18, the J call TRBJ1-1, with 7 nucleotides matching TRBD1. The V gene end was trimmed by 3 bases and the J gene end by 8 bases; junction bases not matched to a gene: 6. Germline V gives CDR1 KGHSH, CDR2 LQKENI. The CDR3 is 13 amino acids. Complete variable domain (other parts from reference TRBV18 and TRBJ1-1): NAGVMQNPRHLVRRRGQEARLRCSPMKGHSHVYWYRQLPEEGLKFMVYLQKENIIDESGMPKERFSAEFPKEGPSILRIQQVVRGDSAAYFCASSPDRPGEAFFGQGTRLTVV.

This chain links TRBV20-1 with TRBJ1-4; TRBD1 agrees at 11 bases. The germline V gene has CDR1 DFQATT and CDR2 SNEGSKA (reference sequence). The CDR3 sequence is 11 residues long. J was trimmed by 13 bases and V by 6 bases; bases with no gene match: 4. CDR3: CSARDRGILFF. The CDR3 DNA sequence: TGCAGTGCACGGGACAGGGGGATACTGTTTTTT.

CDR3 residues: CASSVPTGIYGYTF. The CDR3 DNA is TGTGCCAGTAGTGTACCAACAGGGATCTATGGCTACACCTTC. The rearrangement joins TRBV19 to TRBJ1-2, with D tentatively TRBD1 (6 bases). The CDR3 runs to 14 residues. V was cut by 5 bases and J by 4 bases, with 14 bases left in between. CDR1 is LNHDA, CDR2 SQIVND, per germline (reference sequence).

This clone was seen just once. Written as DNA, the CDR3 is TGTGCCTGGAACCCTCCAGGGGATGAAAAACTGTTTTTT. This sequence encodes CAWNPPGDEKLFF. V usage is TRBV30 and J usage is TRBJ1-4; the D gene is possibly TRBD1 (6 bases). This CDR3 spans 13 amino acids. Trimming took off 4 bases at V and 6 bases at J, with 12 bases between the two ends. Germline V gives CDR1 GTSNPN, CDR2 SVGIG (reference sequence).

The chain recombines TRBV19 with TRBJ2-5; TRBD2 might be the D (6 bases). Germline lookup yields CDR1 LNHDA and CDR2 SQIVND (reference sequence). This CDR3 has 15 amino acids. The V gene lost 6 bases and the J gene lost 4 bases, with 18 bases spanning the gap. The CDR3, as DNA: TGTGCCAGTAGCCCCTCCAGGAGGGCGAGAGAGACCCAGTACTTC. It is translated as CASSPSRRARETQYF.

The rearrangement uses TRBV19 and TRBJ2-1, with D possibly being TRBD1 (6 bases). V was cut by 6 bases and J by 5 bases, with 17 bases left in between. CDR1 LNHDA and CDR2 SQIVND come from the germline V gene (reference sequence). The CDR3 spans 15 residues. The CDR3 sequence: CASRKPGHINNEQFF. The CDR3 DNA follows: TGTGCCAGTAGGAAACCGGGACACATTAACAATGAGCAGTTCTTC.

The J gene is TRBJ2-2, the V gene TRBV4-3; D is possibly TRBD1 (6 bases). The V gene's germline CDR1 is LGHNA and CDR2 YSLEER. The CDR3 has 16 amino acids. V was clipped by 1 base and J by 4 bases, with 13 bases between them. CDR3 DNA sequence: TGCGCCAGCAGCCAAGGTCGGGACAAATTCACCGGGGAGCTGTTTTTT. Its protein product is CASSQGRDKFTGELFF.

This chain joins TRBV27 and TRBJ1-5; perhaps TRBD1 as D (5 bases). Per germline, CDR1 MNHEY and CDR2 SMNVEV (reference sequence). The CDR3 has 13 amino acids. Trimming stripped 6 bases from V and 2 bases from J, with 8 bases between. The CDR3 reads CASRGRGNQPQHF. CDR3 nucleotides: TGTGCCAGCAGGGGCAGGGGCAATCAGCCCCAGCATTTT.

The table lists this clone with a few counts. With only one base between it and a far larger clone, this is likely a read error. The chain couples TRBV5-6 to TRBJ1-1, with a weak D call TRBD1 (5 bases). V was cut by 0 bases and J by 7 bases, with 10 bases left in between. CDR1 is SGHDT, CDR2 YYEEEE, per germline. The CDR3 is 13 residues long. In DNA form, the CDR3 reads TGTGCCAGCAGCTTGGATAACAGGAATGAAGCTTTCTTT. The encoded protein is CASSLDNRNEAFF.